This T cell receptor (beta chain) was profiled in a study of breast tumors, draining lymph nodes, adjacent tissues. Study outcomes and limitations: That most tumor T cells come from lymph nodes remained unproven. Data fit most tumor T cells coming from lymph node, expanding in tumor. Tumor and nontumor repertoires were significantly more similar in luminal-like than in basal-like breast cancer. Tumor repertoires ranked between lymph nodes and nontumor tissue in diversity, with V and J gene preferences.

Notes on this clonotype: Its specificity is not known.

Germline V CDR1 and CDR2: ENHRY, SYGVKD. The CDR3 runs to 15 residues. The V segment lost 6 bases and the J segment 5 bases; nucleotides outside the gene matches: 7. MiXCR, applied by TCRdb to the multiplex PCR reads, yields one record per CDR3 protein. Of approximately 15,000 distinct CDR3 sequences listed, approximately 57% are singletons. V usage is TRBV10-3 and J usage is TRBJ2-1; 10 bases align to TRBD1. Sequencing was done on a sample of tumor-adjacent breast tissue. This receptor was identified in a female donor with breast cancer. Some clones in this sample may be carry-over from other donors' samples. The chain's CDR3 is CAIRLDRGLHNEQFF. CDR3 DNA sequence: TGTGCCATCAGGCTTGACAGGGGGCTCCACAATGAGCAGTTCTTC.